Each of the 23 T cell receptor beta chains below was sequenced from the same sample in a study of T cells in Graves' hyperthyroidism and ophthalmopathy. Template material for amplifying TCR beta CDR3 regions consisted of RNA transcripts. The primer set for the first-round RT-PCR of the TCR CDR3 was HTBI. TCRdb used MiXCR to reprocess the multiplex PCR reads, holding one entry per CDR3 protein. The sample holds 450,000 to 600,000 distinct CDR3 sequences, less than 20% seen once. The material sequenced was blood. These receptors originate from a man aged 40-49 years with Graves' ophthalmopathy.

This clonotype appeared many times. J is TRBJ2-7 and V is TRBV28, with 7 positions matching TRBD2. Germline V gives CDR1 MDHEN, CDR2 SYDVKM. CDR3 length: 14 residues. The V gene end was trimmed by 5 bases and the J gene end by 2 bases; junction bases not matched to a gene: 6. In DNA form, the CDR3 reads TGTGCCAGCAGTATAGGACTAGTACCCTACGAGCAGTACTTC. Protein product: CASSIGLVPYEQYF.

The chain employs TRBV9 and TRBJ1-1, with D tentatively TRBD1 (6 bases). Germline V lookup: CDR1 SGDLS, CDR2 YYNGEE. This CDR3 is 14 amino acids long. V was trimmed by 0 bases and J by 7 bases, leaving 13 bases between them. This CDR3 reads CASSVEPGHREAFF. CDR3 coding DNA: TGTGCCAGCAGCGTAGAACCGGGACACCGTGAAGCTTTCTTT.

In the case of this clonotype: No conserved phenylalanine or tryptophan ends this CDR3, so it is likely a read error. The chain combines TRBV7-9 with TRBJ2-7; no clear D. Trimming pared 5 bases from V and 0 bases from J, leaving 8 bases between. The CDR3 totals 13 residues. Germline CDR1 SEHNR, CDR2 FQNEAQ (reference sequence). CDR3 nucleotides: TGTGCCAGCAGCCGGGCCAACTCCTACGAGCAGTACCTC. Translating gives CASSRANSYEQYL.

At least ten counts were recorded for this clonotype. V and J are TRBV11-2 and TRBJ2-7; perhaps D is TRBD1 or TRBD2 (5 bases each). CDR3 size: 16 residues. V was trimmed by 4 bases and J by 7 bases, leaving 23 bases between them. Germline values: CDR1 SGHAT, CDR2 FQNNGV. The CDR3 bases are TGTGCCAGCAGCTCCCTATTCCCGGGACGCCCGGGGGAGCAGTACTTC. As protein: CASSSLFPGRPGEQYF.

About this clonotype itself: Sequence at one end of the junction differs from germline and may be a read error. V is TRBV11-2 and J is TRBJ2-1, with 8 bases aligning to TRBD1. CDR3 length: 15 residues. Per the germline V gene, CDR1 is SGHAT and CDR2 is FQNNGV. The CDR3: CASGLRQGRYNEQFF. The CDR3 DNA sequence: TGTGCCAGCGGCTTACGACAGGGGCGCTACAATGAGCAGTTCTTC.

The chain links TRBV20-1 to TRBJ2-7; D perhaps matches TRBD2 (5 bases). Germline V gene data show CDR1 as DFQATT and CDR2 as SNEGSKA (reference sequence). Trimming removed 3 bases from V and 3 bases from J, with 12 bases in between. This CDR3 spans 13 amino acids. The CDR3 region is CSASTGIYYEQYF. The CDR3 DNA is TGCAGTGCTAGTACCGGGATCTACTACGAGCAGTACTTC.

This sequence joins TRBV15 and TRBJ2-3, with 7 bases identical to TRBD2. V lost 1 base, J lost 2 bases, and 3 bases stayed unmatched. This CDR3 spans 15 amino acids. The germline V gene has CDR1 LNHNV and CDR2 YYDKDF (reference sequence). For the CDR3, the DNA is TGTGCCACCAGCAGAGGGCGGGGGACCACAGATACGCAGTATTTT. Encoded protein: CATSRGRGTTDTQYF.

Points on this clonotype: A much bigger clone sits one base away, suggesting this may be a read error. The chain carries TRBV28 and TRBJ1-4; the match to TRBD1 covers 8 bases. The CDR3 runs to 14 residues. Germline V gives CDR1 MDHEN, CDR2 SYDVKM. V was clipped by 3 bases and J by 7 bases; unmatched bases: 4. CDR3 residues: CASSFGTGGEKLFF. The CDR3 DNA follows: TGTGCCAGCAGTTTCGGTACAGGGGGTGAAAAACTGTTTTTT. Supplemented by reference TRBV28 and TRBJ1-4, the full variable domain reads DVKVTQSSRYLVKRTGEKVFLECVQDMDHENMFWYRQDPGLGLRLIYFSYDVKMKEKGDIPEGYSVSREKKERFSLILESASTNQTSMYLCASSFGTGGEKLFFGSGTQLSVL.

V and J are TRBV7-3 and TRBJ2-1; the match to TRBD1 covers 9 bases. Trimming removed 5 bases from V and 2 bases from J; junction bases left unmatched: 7. The CDR3 spans 16 residues. The germline CDR1 and CDR2 sequences are SGHTA and FQGTGA. CDR3 amino acids: CASSLTGGLTYNEQFF. The CDR3 region has the DNA TGTGCCAGCAGCCTGACAGGGGGTCTGACCTACAATGAGCAGTTCTTC.

This clonotype was seen many times. The rearrangement links TRBV5-1 to TRBJ2-1, with unresolved D. Germline CDR1 and CDR2: SGHRS and YFSETQ. Trimming removed 0 bases at V and 6 bases at J, with 19 bases between. The CDR3 loop spans 17 amino acids. CDR3 loop: CASSLDFGSPWGNEQFF. The CDR3 coding sequence is TGCGCCAGCAGCTTGGATTTCGGCTCACCGTGGGGCAATGAGCAGTTCTTC.

V and J are TRBV28 and TRBJ2-7; maybe TRBD2 (5 bases). The CDR3 runs to 15 residues. The V end was cut by 7 bases, the J end by 0 bases, with 16 bases between. Germline lookup yields CDR1 MDHEN and CDR2 SYDVKM. CDR3 protein: CASNVLRETSYEQYF. The CDR3 DNA reads TGTGCCAGCAACGTACTTCGGGAAACCTCCTACGAGCAGTACTTC.

V usage is TRBV6-1 and J usage is TRBJ2-1; 10 bases line up with TRBD1. V lost 5 bases, J lost 10 bases, and 14 bases stayed unmatched. The length of the CDR3 is 16 residues. Germline values: CDR1 MNHNS, CDR2 SASEGT. The chain's CDR3 is CASSPRPGTGVREQFF. The CDR3 DNA reads TGTGCCAGCAGTCCCCGGCCCGGGACAGGGGTGAGGGAGCAGTTCTTC.

This clonotype appeared many times. J is TRBJ2-7 and V is TRBV7-8; 8 bases are shared with TRBD2. This CDR3 has 14 residues. The germline V gene has CDR1 SGHVS and CDR2 FQNEAQ. V trimming: 5 bases; J trimming: 6 bases; junction bases outside the gene matches: 9. DNA for the CDR3: TGTGCCAGCAGCCAGCCCGGGACTAGTCGCGAGCAGTACTTC. Encoded protein: CASSQPGTSREQYF.

This clonotype has a count of ten or more. The chain has TRBV20-1 and TRBJ2-7; TRBD2 agrees at 9 bases. V lost 6 bases to trimming and J lost 3 bases; unmatched junction nucleotides: 6. The germline V gene has CDR1 DFQATT and CDR2 SNEGSKA (reference sequence). The CDR3 covers 13 residues. This CDR3 is CSAKQRGDYEQYF. The CDR3 DNA reads TGCAGTGCCAAACAGCGGGGGGACTACGAGCAGTACTTC.

This clonotype has more than one count but fewer than ten. The V and J genes are TRBV5-1 and TRBJ1-1, with D perhaps matching TRBD1 (5 bases). V was clipped by 3 bases and J by 7 bases, with 16 bases between them. Germline CDR1 is SGHRS and CDR2 is YFSETQ. CDR3 length equals 14 residues. The CDR3 region is CASSSGHGGIEAFF. CDR3 nucleotide sequence: TGCGCCAGCAGCTCAGGACACGGTGGGATTGAAGCTTTCTTT.

This clonotype was seen more than once but under ten times. The chain has TRBV7-9 and TRBJ2-4; the D gene is possibly TRBD2 (6 bases). This CDR3 contains 14 residues. Germline CDR1 and CDR2: SEHNR and FQNEAQ (reference sequence). The ends were cut back, 3 bases at V and 3 bases at J, with 9 bases in the middle. The chain's CDR3 is CASSFGGGKNIQYF. In DNA form, the CDR3 reads TGTGCCAGCAGCTTCGGGGGAGGCAAAAACATTCAGTACTTC.

CDR3 region: CASSLDGLWNTEAFF. The CDR3 nucleotides are TGTGCCAGCAGCTTAGACGGACTGTGGAACACTGAAGCTTTCTTT. The rearrangement uses TRBV7-9 and TRBJ1-1; D not certain. Germline CDR1 is SEHNR and CDR2 is FQNEAQ (reference sequence). The CDR3 totals 15 residues. V lost 1 base and J lost 1, with 10 bases in between.

This clonotype was seen only a few times. The DNA for the CDR3 is TGTGCCAGCAGCGGAGACAGGGTAGAAACTAATGAAAAACTGTTTTTT. Translating gives CASSGDRVETNEKLFF. V usage is TRBV7-8 and J usage is TRBJ1-4, with 7 bases that match TRBD1. With 5 bases clipped from V and 1 base from J, the junction kept 7 bases outside the gene matches. The CDR3 totals 16 residues. CDR1 is SGHVS, CDR2 FQNEAQ, per germline.

Only a few counts were recorded for this clonotype. The chain uses TRBV5-8 and TRBJ2-7; D may be TRBD2 (6 bases). Germline values: CDR1 SGHTS, CDR2 YDEGEE. The CDR3 is made up of 17 amino acids. With 5 bases removed from V and 3 bases from J, the gap between germline ends came to 24 bases. This chain's CDR3 is CASSLRFASAQDYEQYF. CDR3 nucleotide sequence: TGTGCCAGCAGTCTGAGATTCGCTAGCGCGCAGGACTACGAGCAGTACTTC. The entire variable domain, with the rest obtained from reference TRBV5-8 and TRBJ2-7, is as follows: EAGVTQSPTHLIKTRGQQATLRCSPISGHTSVYWYQQALGLGLQFLLWYDEGEERNRGNFPPRFSGRQFPNYSSELNVNALELEDSALYLCASSLRFASAQDYEQYFGPGTRLTVT.

The V gene is TRBV12-5, the J gene TRBJ2-1; D unclear. Trimming removed 2 bases at V and 8 bases at J, with 10 bases between. The CDR3 extends over 13 amino acids. Germline CDR1 reads LGHNT; CDR2 reads FRNRAP. The CDR3 nucleotides are TGTGCTAGTGGTTTGATGGCCCGGGATGAGCAGTTCTTC. Translation: CASGLMARDEQFF.

This clonotype was seen at least ten times. V gene TRBV12-3 or TRBV12-4 combines with J gene TRBJ1-2; D call uncertain. V gave up 3 bases and J gave up 4 bases, with 15 bases separating them. CDR3 length: 15 residues. CDR3 DNA sequence: TGTGCCAGCAGTTTTTTACGGGGAGGTGGCTATGGCTACACCTTC. Protein sequence: CASSFLRGGGYGYTF.

The chain couples TRBV3-1 to TRBJ2-7; D tentatively reads TRBD1 or TRBD2 (5 bases each). The germline CDR1 and CDR2 sequences are LGHDT and YNNKEL (reference sequence). V lost 3 bases, J lost 0 bases, and 15 bases lay in between. CDR3 size: 16 residues. The CDR3: CASSQRGRVNSYEQYF. The CDR3 DNA reads TGTGCCAGCAGCCAGAGGGGCCGCGTGAACTCCTACGAGCAGTACTTC.

J is TRBJ2-5 and V is TRBV28; 9 nucleotides align to TRBD1. With V trimmed by 6 bases and J by 2 bases, 7 bases remained unmatched. Germline V gene data show CDR1 as MDHEN and CDR2 as SYDVKM. This CDR3 spans 15 amino acids. In DNA form, the CDR3 reads TGTGCCAGCAGACATCACAGGGGGCGGCAAGAGACCCAGTACTTC. It encodes CASRHHRGRQETQYF.